These 26 T cell receptor beta chains were all obtained from the same sample, sequenced in a study of spatial heterogeneity in lung cancer. TCRdb re-derived calls from the 5' RACE reads in MiXCR, one entry per CDR3 protein. In the table there are around 24,000 distinct CDR3 sequences, more than 10% of which are singletons. The time point here: sample taken at primary tumor resection. Unsorted tumor, nontumor lung tissue or cryopreserved PBMC supplied the whole RNA. The sequencing here drew on PBMCs, taken at surgery. The receptors shown here come from a female donor with early-stage non-small cell lung cancer.

Only a few counts were recorded for this clonotype. V gene TRBV28 combines with J gene TRBJ2-7; D is unresolved. Germline V CDR1 and CDR2: MDHEN, SYDVKM. V was clipped by 5 bases and J by 0 bases, with 11 bases between them. The CDR3 runs to 14 residues. The CDR3 reads CASSPGGGSYEQYF. The CDR3 DNA sequence: TGTGCCAGCAGTCCCGGCGGCGGCTCCTACGAGCAGTACTTC.

This clonotype was counted at least ten times. In DNA, the CDR3 is TGTGCCAGCAGTGAACCGACTAGCGGGAGCCCAGATACGCAGTATTTT. This encodes CASSEPTSGSPDTQYF. The gene calls are TRBV6-1 and TRBJ2-3; 12 bases are a match to TRBD2. Germline values: CDR1 MNHNS, CDR2 SASEGT. V dropped 2 bases and J dropped 4; count of bases not matched to a gene: 4. The CDR3 loop spans 16 amino acids.

This clonotype occurred many times. V is TRBV7-2 and J is TRBJ1-5; a possible D gene is TRBD1 (5 bases). V was cut by 5 bases and J by 5 bases, with 16 bases left in between. The CDR3 runs 15 residues. Germline V lookup: CDR1 SGHTA, CDR2 FQGNSA. The CDR3 DNA sequence: TGTGCCAGCAGCCCCCCGGGGACGGCCTATCAGCCCCAGCATTTT. This gives the protein CASSPPGTAYQPQHF.

This clonotype was counted a few times. For the CDR3, the DNA is TGCAGTGCCGCGGGACAGGCCGGACTGATCATGTACTTC. Translated, it gives CSAAGQAGLIMYF. The chain has TRBV20-1 and TRBJ2-7, with 8 bases matching TRBD1. The V gene's germline CDR1 is DFQATT and CDR2 SNEGSKA (reference sequence). The CDR3 is 13 residues long. V lost 6 bases and J lost 12; bases outside the gene matches: 16.

This chain connects TRBV7-9 to TRBJ2-7, with D unclear. V lost 0 bases and J lost 2, with 5 bases in between. Germline V gene sequence: CDR1 SEHNR, CDR2 FQNEAQ (reference sequence). CDR3 length: 13 residues. This chain's CDR3 is CASSLAGPYEQYF. The CDR3, as DNA: TGTGCCAGCAGCTTAGCGGGTCCCTACGAGCAGTACTTC.

This clonotype was recorded at least ten times. This chain joins TRBV27 and TRBJ2-5; D might be TRBD2 (6 bases). Per germline, CDR1 MNHEY and CDR2 SMNVEV (reference sequence). There are 14 residues in the CDR3. V dropped 6 bases and J dropped 2 bases, with 13 bases sitting between them. The CDR3 nucleotides are TGTGCCAGCAGAGGAAACCGGGAGCAAGAGACCCAGTACTTC. Its translation is CASRGNREQETQYF.

This clonotype was observed a handful of times. V is TRBV5-1 and J is TRBJ1-2; D gene unclear. Trimming pared 3 bases from V and 5 bases from J, leaving 23 bases between. There are 17 residues in the CDR3. Germline V lookup: CDR1 SGHRS, CDR2 YFSETQ. The DNA of the CDR3 is TGCGCCAGCAGCTCAACCGTCTCGAGCAGGAGTTCGTATGGCTACACCTTC. It is translated as CASSSTVSSRSSYGYTF.

Many counts were recorded for this clonotype. V gene TRBV27 combines with J gene TRBJ1-2; TRBD1 is a possible D gene (5 bases). V was cut by 6 bases and J by 2 bases, with 13 bases left in between. This CDR3 spans 14 amino acids. Looked up from germline, CDR1 is MNHEY and CDR2 is SMNVEV (reference sequence). The CDR3 region is CASSRDPTNYGYTF. The CDR3 nucleotides are TGTGCCAGCAGCCGGGACCCAACCAACTATGGCTACACCTTC.

CDR3 coding DNA: TGTGCCAGTAGTATTGAACTAGCGGGCTCCTACGAGCAGTACTTC. The encoded protein is CASSIELAGSYEQYF. The V call is TRBV19, the J call TRBJ2-7; 9 bases are shared with TRBD2. Germline loops: CDR1 LNHDA, CDR2 SQIVND (reference sequence). This CDR3 region has 15 residues. V lost 3 bases and J lost 0; bases outside the gene matches: 3.

This clonotype was seen ten or more times. The chain employs TRBV2 and TRBJ2-7; 8 bases align to TRBD2. V was pared by 4 bases and J by 1 base, with 12 bases of the junction left unmatched. CDR1 SNHLY and CDR2 FYNNEI come from the germline V gene. The length of the CDR3 is 17 residues. The CDR3 DNA follows: TGTGCCAGCAGTGTCTTGGTAGCGGGACGAGGATCCTACGAGCAGTACTTC. Its protein is CASSVLVAGRGSYEQYF.

This clonotype was counted at least ten times. This chain's CDR3 is CASSLIQAEKLFF. CDR3 DNA: TGTGCCAGCAGCTTAATACAGGCTGAAAAACTGTTTTTT. J is TRBJ1-4 and V is TRBV7-9; D is perhaps TRBD1 (5 bases). Germline V gives CDR1 SEHNR, CDR2 FQNEAQ (reference sequence). Trimming left V 2 bases short and J 7 bases short, with 8 bases between. The CDR3 has 13 residues.

This clonotype was detected a few times. This chain connects TRBV7-2 to TRBJ2-1; maybe TRBD2 (5 bases). The CDR3 loop spans 13 amino acids. CDR1 is SGHTA, CDR2 FQGNSA, per germline. Between the trimmed V and J ends, which lost 3 bases and 4 bases, there was a span of 7 bases. The CDR3 DNA is TGTGCCAGCAGCTTTCAGCGGTACAATGAGCAGTTCTTC. It encodes CASSFQRYNEQFF. The whole variable domain, remainder taken from reference TRBV7-2 and TRBJ2-1, is GAGVSQSPSNKVTEKGKDVELRCDPISGHTALYWYRQSLGQGLEFLIYFQGNSAPDKSGLPSDRFSAERTGGSVSTLTIQRTQQEDSAVYLCASSFQRYNEQFFGPGTRLTVL.

This clonotype was detected only a few times. Here the CDR3 DNA reads TGTGCCAGCAGCGCGGAGGCAGGGAAAGACTATGGCTACACCTTC. This codes for CASSAEAGKDYGYTF. The J gene is TRBJ1-2, the V gene TRBV7-9; a weak D match, TRBD1 (5 bases). The germline V gene encodes CDR1 SEHNR and CDR2 FQNEAQ (reference sequence). Trimming stripped 5 bases from V and 3 bases from J, with 16 bases between. This CDR3 is built from 15 residues. Full variable domain (remainder filled in from reference TRBV7-9 and TRBJ1-2): DTGVSQNPRHKITKRGQNVTFRCDPISEHNRLYWYRQTLGQGPEFLTYFQNEAQLEKSRLLSDRFSAERPKGSFSTLEIQRTEQGDSAMYLCASSAEAGKDYGYTFGSGTRLTVV.

This clonotype was detected many times. The V and J genes are TRBV7-9 and TRBJ2-3; D could derive from TRBD1 or TRBD2 (6 bases each). In germline, CDR1 is SEHNR, CDR2 FQNEAQ (reference sequence). This CDR3 spans 17 amino acids. V was clipped by 5 bases and J by 2 bases, with 20 bases between them. CDR3 nucleotides: TGTGCCAGCAGCCCTCCAGCGGTAGGGGGGTCCACAGATACGCAGTATTTT. This translates into CASSPPAVGGSTDTQYF. Supplemented by reference TRBV7-9 and TRBJ2-3, the full variable domain reads DTGVSQNPRHKITKRGQNVTFRCDPISEHNRLYWYRQTLGQGPEFLTYFQNEAQLEKSRLLSDRFSAERPKGSFSTLEIQRTEQGDSAMYLCASSPPAVGGSTDTQYFGPGTRLTVL.

This clonotype was counted many times. V gene TRBV6-6 combines with J gene TRBJ2-2, with 7 bases identical to TRBD2. The junction had 12 bases not matched to a gene; V was cut back by 7 bases and J by 7 bases. Germline V gene data show CDR1 as MNHNY and CDR2 as SVGAGI (reference sequence). This CDR3 is 15 amino acids long. The CDR3 DNA follows: TGTGCCAGCACCGGGGGGAGCATAGGGCACGGGGAGCTGTTTTTT. Protein sequence: CASTGGSIGHGELFF.

This clonotype was seen only once. The V and J genes are TRBV29-1 and TRBJ2-1; D is possibly TRBD2 (6 bases). Trimming took off 5 bases at V and 3 bases at J, with 14 bases between the two ends. Germline V lookup: CDR1 SQVTM, CDR2 ANQGSEA. The CDR3 is made up of 14 amino acids. The CDR3, as DNA: TGCAGCGTTACCCTCCGGGGGTACTACAATGAGCAGTTCTTC. As protein: CSVTLRGYYNEQFF.

This clonotype was counted many times. V usage is TRBV9 and J usage is TRBJ2-2, with no clear D. The CDR3 runs to 12 residues. Germline values: CDR1 SGDLS, CDR2 YYNGEE. V lost 4 bases and J lost 6, with 7 bases in between. DNA of the CDR3: TGTGCCAGCAGCCACCCCCCCGGGGAGCTGTTTTTT. Translation gives CASSHPPGELFF. The variable domain in full, with the rest retrieved from reference TRBV9 and TRBJ2-2, is DSGVTQTPKHLITATGQRVTLRCSPRSGDLSVYWYQQSLDQGLQFLIQYYNGEERAKGNILERFSAQQFPDLHSELNLSSLELGDSALYFCASSHPPGELFFGEGSRLTVL.

The table lists this clonotype with many counts. The J gene is TRBJ2-1, the V gene TRBV24-1, with 10 bases aligning to TRBD2. The CDR3 contains 17 residues. Germline CDR1 is KGHDR and CDR2 is SFDVKD. Trimming at V came to 4 bases and at J to 0 bases, leaving 5 bases not matched to a gene. Written as DNA, the CDR3 is TGTGCCACCAGTGACAGTAGCGGGAGGCCCTCCTACAATGAGCAGTTCTTC. It specifies CATSDSSGRPSYNEQFF.

This clonotype was observed at least ten times. This chain uses TRBV7-2 with TRBJ2-1; no reliable D call. This CDR3 has 15 residues. V lost 5 bases and J lost 2, with 13 bases in between. The germline V gene encodes CDR1 SGHTA and CDR2 FQGNSA. DNA of the CDR3: TGTGCCAGCAGCCCCGATACTAACCCCTACAATGAGCAGTTCTTC. Its protein product is CASSPDTNPYNEQFF.

This clonotype was recorded at least ten times. The chain couples TRBV20-1 to TRBJ1-6; TRBD1 agrees at 12 bases. The junction had 2 bases not matched to a gene; V was cut back by 5 bases and J by 9 bases. This CDR3 spans 13 amino acids. The V gene's germline CDR1 is DFQATT and CDR2 SNEGSKA (reference sequence). This chain's CDR3 is CSAEGQGASPLHF. CDR3 sequence (DNA): TGCAGTGCTGAGGGACAGGGGGCTTCACCCCTCCACTTT.

With regard to this clonotype: The junction departs from germline at one end; a sequencing error may be responsible. The chain links TRBV3-1 to TRBJ2-1; 11 nucleotides line up with TRBD2. Germline CDR1 LGHDT, CDR2 YNNKEL (reference sequence). This CDR3 spans 13 amino acids. The CDR3 here is CASSQASGRTLSF. The DNA of the CDR3 is TGTGCCAGCAGCCAGGCTAGCGGGAGGACCCTGTCCTTC.

In this sample, this clonotype turned up many times. A junction boundary mismatches the germline segment, possibly from a read error. The rearrangement links TRBV7-3 to TRBJ1-1, with 12 bases lining up with TRBD1. Looked up from germline, CDR1 is SGHTA and CDR2 is FQGTGA. This CDR3 is built from 15 residues. CDR3 sequence reads: CASSLQGQGADEAFF. In DNA, the CDR3 is TGTGCCAGCAGCTTACAGGGACAGGGGGCGGATGAAGCCTTCTTT.

The table lists this clonotype with a few counts. The chain employs TRBV28 and TRBJ2-5; D unresolved. The germline CDR1 and CDR2 sequences are MDHEN and SYDVKM. The CDR3 is 15 amino acids. The ends were cut back, 3 bases at V and 1 base at J, with 12 bases in the middle. The CDR3 region has the DNA TGTGCCAGCAGTTTCGATACGACGAGCCAAGAGACCCAGTACTTC. Translating gives CASSFDTTSQETQYF.

For the CDR3, the DNA is TGCAGCGTTGATAGCGGGGGGACAGATACGCAGTATTTT. It specifies CSVDSGGTDTQYF. V usage is TRBV29-1 and J usage is TRBJ2-3, with TRBD2 matching over 10 bases. V lost 3 bases, J lost 3 bases, and 0 bases stayed unmatched. From germline, CDR1 is SQVTM and CDR2 ANQGSEA. The CDR3 spans 13 residues.

This clonotype turned up a few times. V usage is TRBV12-3 or TRBV12-4 and J usage is TRBJ1-5; the D gene is possibly TRBD1 (5 bases). The ends were cut back, 2 bases at V and 4 bases at J, with 6 bases in the middle. The CDR3 loop spans 13 amino acids. Written as DNA, the CDR3 is TGTGCCAGCAGTTTAACAGGAAATCAGCCCCAGCATTTT. Amino acid sequence: CASSLTGNQPQHF.

This clonotype was picked up many times. The V and J genes are TRBV7-8 and TRBJ2-5, with 9 bases matching TRBD1. Germline loops: CDR1 SGHVS, CDR2 FQNEAQ. The J segment lost 5 bases and the V segment lost 5 bases, leaving 6 bases of the junction unmatched. The CDR3 extends over 14 amino acids. CDR3 sequence reads: CASSTGQGTETQYF. CDR3 nucleotide sequence: TGTGCCAGCAGCACGGGACAGGGTACGGAGACCCAGTACTTC.